What follows are 32 T cell receptor beta chains derived from one specimen sequenced in a study of CXCR3-negative and CXCR3-positive naive CD8 T cells. The authors made the TRB cDNA libraries by 5' RACE using UMI labels. TCRdb re-called the 5' RACE reads; one entry per CDR3 protein, DNA not given. In total, the table holds roughly 8,000 distinct CDR3 sequences. Sequenced material: naive CXCR3- CD8+ T cells from blood. Specified subset: CD45RO-CCR7+CD27+CD95- naive CD8+ T cells lacking CXCR3 (TNR3-). These receptors all stem from a human donor in good health. Some clones in this sample may be carry-over from other donors' samples.

V and J are TRBV11-2 and TRBJ2-6; the TCRdb call, TRBD1, lacks DNA for checking. The CDR3 extends over 16 amino acids. CDR1 and CDR2 from the germline V gene are SGHAT and FQNNGV. CDR3: CSSSPQDRSGANVLTF.

The rearrangement links TRBV20-1 to TRBJ2-2; TCRdb selects TRBD1, and the lack of DNA leaves this call unchecked. The V gene's germline CDR1 is DFQATT and CDR2 SNEGSKA (reference sequence). This CDR3 region has 14 residues. CDR3 amino acids: CSAPRVGNTGELFF.

This clonotype registers medium-sized by frequency. The V gene is TRBV5-1, the J gene TRBJ2-2. The CDR3 runs 15 residues. CDR1 and CDR2 from the germline V gene are SGHRS and YFSETQ. CDR3 residues: CASSLGGGATGELFF.

This clonotype is identified as medium-sized from frequency. The V call is TRBV7-6, the J call TRBJ2-1. The germline gives CDR1 SGHVS, CDR2 FNYEAQ. The CDR3 consists of 12 residues. CDR3 sequence reads: CASSLGYEEQFF.

This clonotype is medium-sized by frequency. The rearrangement uses TRBV29-1 and TRBJ2-7; TCRdb's D gene call, TRBD1, goes unchecked for lack of DNA. The germline V gene has CDR1 SQVTM and CDR2 ANQGSEA. The CDR3 consists of 13 residues. This chain's CDR3 is CSAHLSGSYEQYF.

J is TRBJ1-2 and V is TRBV30; TCRdb returns TRBD1, unconfirmable since there is no DNA. CDR1 GTSNPN and CDR2 SVGIG come from the germline V gene (reference sequence). The CDR3 sequence is 13 residues long. The CDR3 reads CAWSDLGGRGYTF.

In terms of frequency, this clonotype is medium-sized. V gene TRBV12-3 or TRBV12-4 combines with J gene TRBJ2-3; the TRBD2 assignment by TCRdb is unverifiable without DNA. The CDR3 is made up of 16 amino acids. The CDR3 spells CASGTSGSRSTDTQYF.

The rearrangement uses TRBV7-6 and TRBJ1-1; the TCRdb D gene call, TRBD1, has no DNA to confirm it. There are 17 residues in the CDR3. Looked up from germline, CDR1 is SGHVS and CDR2 is FNYEAQ. CDR3 sequence: CASSLFSSGTANTEAFF.

The rearrangement links TRBV3-1 to TRBJ2-1. The V gene's germline CDR1 is LGHDT and CDR2 YNNKEL (reference sequence). The CDR3 has 12 residues. The CDR3 loop reads CASSQVRGEQFF.

The CDR3 is CASSFGDYEQYF. This chain connects TRBV7-2 to TRBJ2-7. The CDR3 runs to 12 residues. Germline V gene data show CDR1 as SGHTA and CDR2 as FQGNSA.

Frequency places this clonotype as medium-sized (0.01 to 0.1%). V is TRBV28 and J is TRBJ2-3; TCRdb outputs TRBD1, but without DNA this stays unchecked. The CDR3 sequence is 15 residues long. The germline CDR1 and CDR2 sequences are MDHEN and SYDVKM. The CDR3 spells CASSSEAQVTDTQYF. The full variable domain, with the rest looked up from reference TRBV28 and TRBJ2-3, is DVKVTQSSRYLVKRTGEKVFLECVQDMDHENMFWYRQDPGLGLRLIYFSYDVKMKEKGDIPEGYSVSREKKERFSLILESASTNQTSMYLCASSSEAQVTDTQYFGPGTRLTVL.

The chain uses TRBV20-1 and TRBJ2-1; with no DNA, the TCRdb D assignment of TRBD1 cannot be verified. The CDR3 length is 13 residues. Germline V gene sequence: CDR1 DFQATT, CDR2 SNEGSKA (reference sequence). CDR3 protein: CSAKGQVYNEQFF.

In terms of frequency, this clonotype is medium-sized (0.01 to 0.1%). V is TRBV7-2 and J is TRBJ2-1; TCRdb's D gene call, TRBD1, goes unchecked for lack of DNA. The CDR3 runs 16 residues. Germline CDR1 SGHTA, CDR2 FQGNSA. CDR3 sequence reads: CASSPPGLGLYNEQFF. The entire variable domain, with the rest obtained from reference TRBV7-2 and TRBJ2-1, is as follows: GAGVSQSPSNKVTEKGKDVELRCDPISGHTALYWYRQSLGQGLEFLIYFQGNSAPDKSGLPSDRFSAERTGGSVSTLTIQRTQQEDSAVYLCASSPPGLGLYNEQFFGPGTRLTVL.

This clonotype is called medium-sized based on its frequency. V and J are TRBV7-9 and TRBJ2-1. The CDR3 has 12 amino acids. Germline CDR1 reads SEHNR; CDR2 reads FQNEAQ (reference sequence). CDR3: CASSFFAGEQFF. The entire variable domain, with the rest obtained from reference TRBV7-9 and TRBJ2-1, is as follows: DTGVSQNPRHKITKRGQNVTFRCDPISEHNRLYWYRQTLGQGPEFLTYFQNEAQLEKSRLLSDRFSAERPKGSFSTLEIQRTEQGDSAMYLCASSFFAGEQFFGPGTRLTVL.

This rearrangement joins TRBV29-1 to TRBJ2-3; there is no DNA to check the TCRdb D call of TRBD1. The germline V gene encodes CDR1 SQVTM and CDR2 ANQGSEA. This CDR3 has 14 amino acids. The CDR3 protein is CSAGSSDGADTQYF.

Frequency places this clonotype as medium-sized. The chain recombines TRBV29-1 with TRBJ2-3. Germline lookup yields CDR1 SQVTM and CDR2 ANQGSEA. The CDR3 consists of 14 residues. The CDR3 here is CSVDLGTSTDTQYF.

This clonotype shows up as medium-sized by frequency. This chain uses TRBV7-9 with TRBJ2-1; the TRBD2 assignment by TCRdb is unverifiable without DNA. The CDR3 extends over 16 amino acids. The V gene's germline CDR1 is SEHNR and CDR2 FQNEAQ (reference sequence). The CDR3 loop is CASSLVPRLATHEQFF.

By frequency, this clonotype is medium-sized. The chain carries TRBV7-3 and TRBJ2-1; the D call of TRBD2 rests on TCRdb alone, since no DNA is present to check it. Looked up from germline, CDR1 is SGHTA and CDR2 is FQGTGA. CDR3 length: 16 amino acids. CDR3 sequence: CASSLNVGLSSREQFF.

By frequency, this clonotype registers medium-sized. The gene calls are TRBV6-5 and TRBJ2-4; no DNA is available, so the TRBD2 call from TCRdb remains unchecked. The CDR3 has 19 amino acids. The germline V gene encodes CDR1 MNHEY and CDR2 SVGAGI. The CDR3 loop reads CASSPNAASGGITKNIQYF.

The chain couples TRBV5-1 to TRBJ2-3. Germline lookup yields CDR1 SGHRS and CDR2 YFSETQ. This CDR3 comprises 12 residues. CDR3 region: CASSLDGDTQYF.

The chain combines TRBV3-1 with TRBJ1-1; TCRdb indicates TRBD1, and absent DNA this call remains unverified. The germline V gene has CDR1 LGHDT and CDR2 YNNKEL (reference sequence). The CDR3 length is 14 residues. CDR3 residues: CASSQIRGNTEAFF.

Measured by frequency, this clonotype is medium-sized. The V call is TRBV12-3 or TRBV12-4, the J call TRBJ1-5. CDR3 length: 14 residues. The CDR3 protein is CASSMDSFNQPQHF.

This clonotype is classed as medium-sized by frequency. V gene TRBV4-2 combines with J gene TRBJ2-7; TCRdb outputs TRBD1, but without DNA this stays unchecked. The CDR3 consists of 13 residues. The germline gives CDR1 LGHNA, CDR2 YNFKEQ. The chain's CDR3 is CASSQGVGTEQYF.

The chain joins TRBV20-1 to TRBJ1-2. The length of the CDR3 is 11 residues. From germline, CDR1 is DFQATT and CDR2 SNEGSKA (reference sequence). The CDR3 is CSARGTEGYTF.

The CDR3 loop is CASSDTSDYNEQFF. V gene TRBV5-8 combines with J gene TRBJ2-1; TCRdb's assignment of TRBD2 cannot be checked, as there is no DNA. The CDR3 loop spans 14 amino acids. The germline V gene has CDR1 SGHTS and CDR2 YDEGEE.

This clonotype shows up as medium-sized by frequency. The chain recombines TRBV7-2 with TRBJ2-7; without DNA, the TCRdb call of TRBD1 cannot be checked. CDR1 and CDR2 (germline): SGHTA, FQGNSA. This CDR3 spans 11 amino acids. The CDR3 loop is CAGGQPYEQYF.

This clonotype is labeled medium-sized based on frequency. The chain recombines TRBV14 with TRBJ1-2. The length of the CDR3 is 14 residues. The germline V gene has CDR1 SGHDN and CDR2 FVKESK. The CDR3 sequence: CASSLGAKDYGYTF.

By frequency, this clonotype registers medium-sized. The chain links TRBV6-4 to TRBJ1-1. Germline CDR1 reads MRHNA; CDR2 reads SNTAGT. There are 20 residues in the CDR3. The CDR3 sequence: CASRTRYNRNLKWGAHEAFF.

J is TRBJ2-1 and V is TRBV5-4; TCRdb proposes TRBD1, but this gene call is untestable without DNA. CDR1 and CDR2 from the germline V gene are SGHNT and YYREEE (reference sequence). The CDR3 sequence is 14 residues long. The CDR3 sequence is CASSFKQAYNEQFF.

This clonotype is deemed medium-sized (0.01 to 0.1%) by its frequency. The chain links TRBV24-1 to TRBJ2-6. Germline V gene data show CDR1 as KGHDR and CDR2 as SFDVKD. This CDR3 contains 15 residues. CDR3 loop: CATSRTDSGANVLTF.

The V call is TRBV5-6, the J call TRBJ2-7; TCRdb picks TRBD1, but there is no DNA to check that call. The CDR3 has 14 amino acids. Germline-derived CDR1 and CDR2 are SGHDT and YYEEEE. The CDR3 region is CASSLLGPNYEQYF.

This chain joins TRBV29-1 and TRBJ1-3; TCRdb indicates TRBD1, and absent DNA this call remains unverified. The CDR3 loop spans 12 amino acids. CDR1 SQVTM and CDR2 ANQGSEA come from the germline V gene. CDR3 region: CSVGQGGSTIYF. Using reference TRBV29-1 and TRBJ1-3 for the parts outside the CDR3, the full variable domain is SAVISQKPSRDICQRGTSLTIQCQVDSQVTMMFWYRQQPGQSLTLIATANQGSEATYESGFVIDKFPISRPNLTFSTLTVSNMSPEDSSIYLCSVGQGGSTIYFGEGSWLTVV.